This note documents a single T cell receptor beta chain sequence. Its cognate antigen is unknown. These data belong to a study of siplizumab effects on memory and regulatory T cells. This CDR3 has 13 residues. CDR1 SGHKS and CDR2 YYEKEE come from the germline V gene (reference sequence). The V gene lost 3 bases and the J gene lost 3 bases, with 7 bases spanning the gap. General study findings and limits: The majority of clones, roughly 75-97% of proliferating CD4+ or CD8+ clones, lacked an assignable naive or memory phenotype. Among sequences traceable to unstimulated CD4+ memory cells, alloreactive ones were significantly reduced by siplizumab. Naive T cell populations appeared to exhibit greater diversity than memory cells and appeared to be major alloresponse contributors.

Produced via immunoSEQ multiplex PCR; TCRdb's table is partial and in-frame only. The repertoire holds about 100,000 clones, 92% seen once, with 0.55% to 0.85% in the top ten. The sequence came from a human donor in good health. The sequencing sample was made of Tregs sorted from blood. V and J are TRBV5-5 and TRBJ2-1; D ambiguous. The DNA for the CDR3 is TGTGCCAGCAGCTCGGCGGTCTACAATGAGCAGTTCTTC. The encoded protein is CASSSAVYNEQFF.